Listed here are 27 T cell receptor beta chains from one sample, sequenced in a study of control samples from healthy donors and cancer patients (dated by TCRdb to 2020 to 2021). Libraries were built with the immunoSEQ multiplex PCR assay. TCRdb limited this immuneACCESS table to in-frame rearrangements with V and J called. A share of clones is missing; checked studies link under half to unresolved V genes, and the rest is unexplained. This sample has about 90,000 clones in its table, and just over 90% of those were observed once. Clones ranked in the top ten supply about 1.5% of the sample. Sequences were obtained from blood. The receptor source for this set is a young woman in good health.

A word on this clone: In the same sample, other DNA sequences code for this CDR3. The chain joins TRBV5-1 to TRBJ2-7; weak D call: TRBD1 (7 bases). Germline CDR1 is SGHRS and CDR2 is YFSETQ. V was pared by 5 bases and J by 5 bases, with 20 bases between. The CDR3 sequence is 15 residues long. CDR3 sequence: CASRSGRGRGDEQYF. CDR3 nucleotides: TGCGCCAGCAGATCGGGCCGGGGCAGGGGGGACGAGCAGTACTTC.

This clone appeared a single time. V is TRBV5-6 and J is TRBJ1-1; no reliable D call. V was pared by 1 base and J by 3 bases, with 7 bases between. This CDR3 has 13 residues. Germline-derived CDR1 and CDR2 are SGHDT and YYEEEE. CDR3 protein: CASSLNRYTEAFF. The CDR3 coding sequence is TGTGCCAGCAGCTTGAATCGGTACACTGAAGCTTTCTTT.

The J gene is TRBJ2-7, the V gene TRBV11-2; D is undetermined. This CDR3 has 11 residues. CDR1 is SGHAT, CDR2 FQNNGV, per germline. Trimming pared 4 bases from V and 3 bases from J, leaving 4 bases between. CDR3 DNA: TGTGCCAGCAGCTCATACTACGAGCAGTACTTC. It is translated as CASSSYYEQYF.

The chain couples TRBV19 to TRBJ2-1; D unclear. Looked up from germline, CDR1 is LNHDA and CDR2 is SQIVND (reference sequence). V lost 8 bases and J lost 6, with 17 bases in between. CDR3 length: 14 amino acids. CDR3 sequence reads: CASGRLDLSNEQFF. DNA of the CDR3: TGTGCCAGTGGGCGGCTGGATTTGAGCAATGAGCAGTTCTTC.

This rearrangement joins TRBV24-1 to TRBJ1-6; no clear D gene. Looked up from germline, CDR1 is KGHDR and CDR2 is SFDVKD. Trimming took 5 bases from V and 0 from J, leaving 13 bases between them. The CDR3 has 17 amino acids. The CDR3 DNA reads TGTGCCACCAGTGGGAATCCCGCAAGCTCCTATAATTCACCCCTCCACTTT. Its protein is CATSGNPASSYNSPLHF.

The gene calls are TRBV11-2 and TRBJ2-3, with D uncertain. Germline CDR1 is SGHAT and CDR2 is FQNNGV. CDR3 length: 16 amino acids. The V end was cut by 3 bases, the J end by 0 bases, with 13 bases between. CDR3 sequence reads: CASSLGPDTSTDTQYF. For the CDR3, the DNA is TGTGCCAGCAGCTTGGGTCCGGATACTAGCACAGATACGCAGTATTTT.

The chain is built from TRBV2 and TRBJ1-5; 7 nucleotides align to TRBD1. Germline values: CDR1 SNHLY, CDR2 FYNNEI. This CDR3 contains 15 residues. J was trimmed by 2 bases and V by 5 bases; bases with no gene match: 6. Here the CDR3 DNA reads TGTGCCAGCAGTCACAGGGGCGGCGGCAATCAGCCCCAGCATTTT. It encodes CASSHRGGGNQPQHF.

V usage is TRBV12-3 or TRBV12-4 and J usage is TRBJ1-1, with D maybe TRBD1 (5 bases). The CDR3 loop spans 13 amino acids. V was cut by 5 bases and J by 0 bases, with 7 bases left in between. This CDR3 reads CASSRGMNTEAFF. DNA of the CDR3: TGTGCCAGCAGTCGGGGGATGAACACTGAAGCTTTCTTT.

The chain uses TRBV4-1 and TRBJ1-2, with TRBD1 matching over 9 bases. The CDR3 is 19 amino acids. V trimming: 1 base; J trimming: 1 base; junction bases outside the gene matches: 13. Germline CDR1 MGHRA, CDR2 YSYEKL. The CDR3 region has the DNA TGCGCCAGCAGCCAAGTTTCAGTGCAGGACAGGGGCAATAACTATGGCTACACCTTC. It is translated as CASSQVSVQDRGNNYGYTF.

This chain links TRBV9 with TRBJ2-1; D possibly corresponds to TRBD2 (5 bases). Germline CDR1 and CDR2: SGDLS and YYNGEE. This CDR3 contains 19 residues. V gave up 0 bases and J gave up 3 bases, with 22 bases separating them. CDR3: CASSVATEGTGTLYNEQFF. CDR3 DNA: TGTGCCAGCAGCGTAGCTACTGAGGGAACCGGAACCCTCTACAATGAGCAGTTCTTC.

V gene TRBV2 combines with J gene TRBJ2-7, with 9 bases identical to TRBD1. Germline V CDR1 and CDR2: SNHLY, FYNNEI. Trimming took 6 bases from V and 4 from J; bases not matched to a gene: 10. There are 15 residues in the CDR3. The CDR3 bases are TGTGCCAGCAGAGATTGGGGGACAGGGCTGTACGAGCAGTACTTC. Its protein product is CASRDWGTGLYEQYF.

The chain couples TRBV28 to TRBJ2-7, with 9 positions matching TRBD1. The CDR3 covers 15 residues. V shed 5 bases and J 0 bases; nucleotides not matched to a gene: 5. Germline lookup yields CDR1 MDHEN and CDR2 SYDVKM. CDR3 nucleotides: TGTGCCAGCAGTACTACAGGGGGCCCCTCCTACGAGCAGTACTTC. This gives the protein CASSTTGGPSYEQYF. The whole variable domain, filled in from reference TRBV28 and TRBJ2-7, reads DVKVTQSSRYLVKRTGEKVFLECVQDMDHENMFWYRQDPGLGLRLIYFSYDVKMKEKGDIPEGYSVSREKKERFSLILESASTNQTSMYLCASSTTGGPSYEQYFGPGTRLTVT.

The V gene is TRBV6-4, the J gene TRBJ2-3; unclear D gene. CDR1 and CDR2 from the germline V gene are MRHNA and SNTAGT. Trimming removed 0 bases from V and 4 bases from J, with 8 bases in between. The CDR3 extends over 14 amino acids. The CDR3 is CASSDSLGSDTQYF. CDR3 bases: TGTGCCAGCAGTGACTCGCTGGGGTCAGATACGCAGTATTTT.

This chain joins TRBV7-2 and TRBJ1-4, with a weak D call TRBD1 (5 bases). CDR3 length: 16 amino acids. The germline V gene has CDR1 SGHTA and CDR2 FQGNSA. Deletions cut 6 bases from V and 8 bases from J, with 22 bases between. CDR3: CASRPAQSSRGEKLFF. DNA of the CDR3: TGTGCCAGCAGGCCCGCTCAAAGCTCCCGGGGCGAAAAACTGTTTTTT.

The gene calls are TRBV19 and TRBJ1-2, with D tentatively TRBD1 (6 bases). This CDR3 spans 16 amino acids. The V and J ends lost 6 bases and 0 bases respectively, with 17 bases between them. CDR1 and CDR2 (germline): LNHDA, SQIVND (reference sequence). This CDR3 is CASSRPPTGANYGYTF. The CDR3 DNA reads as TGTGCCAGTAGCCGACCCCCGACAGGCGCTAACTATGGCTACACCTTC.

This CDR3 is CASSPTSGNTDTQYF. CDR3 DNA sequence: TGTGCCAGCAGCCCGACTAGCGGGAACACAGATACGCAGTATTTT. The rearrangement links TRBV28 to TRBJ2-3; 11 bases are a match to TRBD2. Germline CDR1 is MDHEN and CDR2 is SYDVKM. Trimming took 6 bases from V and 2 from J; bases not matched to a gene: 4. The CDR3 consists of 15 residues.

This clone has just a few counts. The rearrangement links TRBV3-1 (or the pseudogene TRBV3-2) to TRBJ1-5; possible D gene TRBD1, 5 bases. The CDR3 is 15 amino acids. Germline V lookup: CDR1 LGHDT, CDR2 YNNKEL (reference sequence). V lost 3 bases, J lost 1 base, and 10 bases lay in between. As DNA, the CDR3 is TGTGCCAGCAGCCATGGGACGGTCAGCAATCAGCCCCAGCATTTT. This codes for CASSHGTVSNQPQHF.

The genes are TRBV3-1 (or the pseudogene TRBV3-2) and TRBJ1-6; D uncertain. The CDR3 runs to 18 residues. Trimming took 0 bases from V and 0 from J, leaving 12 bases between them. The germline CDR1 and CDR2 sequences are LGHDT and YNNKEL (reference sequence). The CDR3 DNA reads as TGTGCCAGCAGCCAAGATAGCGGGCAGAGCTCCTATAATTCACCCCTCCACTTT. Its translation is CASSQDSGQSSYNSPLHF.

The chain is built from TRBV2 and TRBJ1-6; the D is unclear. This CDR3 has 15 amino acids. Germline CDR1 reads SNHLY; CDR2 reads FYNNEI. Trimming removed 1 base from V and 10 bases from J, with 14 bases in between. The CDR3 region has the DNA TGTGCCAGCAGTGAAGTTGAAGGGCAATACTCACCCCTCCACTTT. This translates into CASSEVEGQYSPLHF.

This chain links TRBV11-2 with TRBJ2-3; a weak D match, TRBD1 (6 bases). The length of the CDR3 is 17 residues. Looked up from germline, CDR1 is SGHAT and CDR2 is FQNNGV. Trimming took 1 base from V and 4 from J, leaving 18 bases between them. This CDR3 is CASSLGGRGSSPDTQYF. The CDR3 bases are TGTGCCAGCAGCTTAGGGGGGCGCGGATCTTCGCCAGATACGCAGTATTTT. The full variable domain, in which reference TRBV11-2 and TRBJ2-3 provide the parts outside the CDR3, is EAGVAQSPRYKIIEKRQSVAFWCNPISGHATLYWYQQILGQGPKLLIQFQNNGVVDDSQLPKDRFSAERLKGVDSTLKIQPAKLEDSAVYLCASSLGGRGSSPDTQYFGPGTRLTVL.

This rearrangement joins TRBV19 to TRBJ1-6; tentative D call: TRBD1 (6 bases). Between the trimmed V and J ends, which lost 7 bases and 7 bases, there was a span of 14 bases. Germline CDR1 LNHDA, CDR2 SQIVND (reference sequence). This CDR3 has 14 residues. The CDR3 spells CASKDGRGNSPLHF. CDR3 sequence (DNA): TGTGCCAGTAAGGATGGCAGGGGCAATTCACCCCTCCACTTT.

This clone showed up just a few times. The chain carries TRBV5-1 and TRBJ1-5; no firm D call. CDR1 and CDR2 (germline): SGHRS, YFSETQ. V was clipped by 4 bases and J by 3 bases, with 14 bases between them. CDR3 size: 15 residues. The DNA of the CDR3 is TGCGCCAGCAGCACCGACGGGCAGGACAATCAGCCCCAGCATTTT. Encoded protein: CASSTDGQDNQPQHF.

This clone was detected only once. The chain links TRBV10-3 to TRBJ2-2; D is possibly TRBD2 (5 bases). The CDR3 spans 14 residues. V lost 7 bases and J lost 5, with 14 bases in between. Germline CDR1 and CDR2: ENHRY and SYGVKD. The CDR3 nucleotides are TGTGCCATCACGGGGATTCAAGAGACCGGGGAGCTGTTTTTT. It is translated as CAITGIQETGELFF.

The J gene is TRBJ2-5, the V gene TRBV19; D is unresolved. CDR1 and CDR2 (germline): LNHDA, SQIVND (reference sequence). V lost 3 bases, J lost 2 bases, and 16 bases lay in between. The CDR3 length is 16 residues. This CDR3 reads CASSIQHSNQQETQYF. CDR3 sequence (DNA): TGTGCCAGTAGTATTCAGCACAGCAACCAACAAGAGACCCAGTACTTC. Together with reference TRBV19 and TRBJ2-5, the CDR3 gives the full variable domain: DGGITQSPKYLFRKEGQNVTLSCEQNLNHDAMYWYRQDPGQGLRLIYYSQIVNDFQKGDIAEGYSVSREKKESFPLTVTSAQKNPTAFYLCASSIQHSNQQETQYFGPGTRLLVL.

The chain is built from TRBV11-2 and TRBJ2-2; maybe TRBD2 (5 bases). The V gene's germline CDR1 is SGHAT and CDR2 FQNNGV. Deletions cut 2 bases from V and 5 bases from J, with 9 bases between. CDR3 length: 14 amino acids. The CDR3 loop is CASSLLRETGELFF. In DNA form, the CDR3 reads TGTGCCAGCAGCTTATTGAGGGAAACCGGGGAGCTGTTTTTT.

Note on this clone: Different DNA sequences within this sample yield the same CDR3. The rearrangement links TRBV6-6 to TRBJ1-5, with D perhaps matching TRBD1 (5 bases). V was cut by 6 bases and J by 7 bases, with 13 bases left in between. The CDR3 is 13 residues long. Germline-derived CDR1 and CDR2 are MNHNY and SVGAGI (reference sequence). CDR3 DNA sequence: TGTGCCAGCAGCTGGACGGAGGGGCAGCCCCAGCATTTT. Amino acid sequence: CASSWTEGQPQHF.

J is TRBJ2-7 and V is TRBV6-4; the match to TRBD2 covers 10 bases. This CDR3 is built from 19 residues. CDR1 MRHNA and CDR2 SNTAGT come from the germline V gene. J gave up 0 bases and V 2 bases, and 13 bases lay outside the gene matches. The CDR3 sequence: CASSDPKTWTSGYSYEQYF. CDR3 bases: TGTGCCAGCAGTGACCCTAAGACCTGGACTAGCGGCTACTCCTACGAGCAGTACTTC.